The source of this T cell receptor beta chain is a study of shared clonotypes between healthy human individuals. Background on the study: Per donor, CD8 memory used one plate, CD8 naive used two, CD4 memory used three and CD4 naive used three. Overall study findings and caveats: Sampling was confined to blood; repertoires within tissues likely differ.

Of note for this clone: Its antigen is currently unknown.

Produced via immunoSEQ multiplex PCR; TCRdb's table is partial and in-frame only. The sample shows fewer than 1 million clones, about 96% of them seen only once. CD45RO-negative, CCR7-positively selected cells formed the naive CD8 fraction, excluding terminally differentiated effector memory CD45RA+ cells. V was cut by 0 bases and J by 1 base, with 12 bases left in between. This CDR3 region has 16 residues. Germline lookup yields CDR1 LGHNA and CDR2 YSLEER. This chain joins TRBV4-3 and TRBJ1-1; D remains ambiguous. The specimen sequenced was naive CD8+ T cells sorted from blood. The origin of this receptor is a man aged 25 to 40 in good health. CDR3 sequence: CASSQDLEHENTEAFF. Written as DNA, the CDR3 is TGCGCCAGCAGCCAAGATCTTGAACACGAGAACACTGAAGCTTTCTTT.